This TCR beta chain was recorded in a study of T-cell reconstitution after alpha-beta-depleted transplantation in children. A remark on this clonotype: As yet, its antigen is unknown.

Study-level findings and limits: Alpha-beta T cells about two months after transplant reportedly derived from several hundred expanded graft clones. Surviving recipient T cells and intrathymic progenitors accounted for some patients' high TCRbeta diversity at day 60. A year post-transplant, T-cell counts and diversity derived mostly from newly produced T cells.

Unique molecular identifiers were used in preparing the TCRbeta library. One entry per CDR3 protein results from TCRdb running MiXCR on the PCR reads. The sample has 700,000 or so distinct CDR3 sequences, roughly 14% seen once. The CDR3 consists of 12 residues. Germline V gives CDR1 DFQATT, CDR2 SNEGSKA (reference sequence). V gave up 1 base and J gave up 4 bases, with 7 bases separating them. Sequencing was performed on PBMCs, taken before TCRalphabeta/CD19-depleted stem cell transplant. The TCR originated in a girl aged 2 to 10 with congenital amegakaryocytic thrombocytopenia, due to receive a stem cell transplant. The chain recombines TRBV20-1 with TRBJ2-5; no clear D gene. The CDR3: CSARGLGETQYF. CDR3 coding DNA: TGCAGTGCTAGAGGTCTTGGAGAGACCCAGTACTTC.